Following are 12 T cell receptor beta chains from one sample sequenced in a study of CD8+ T cells in alopecia areata. Across about five patients, CD4+ cells underwent sorting into CD25+CD127- cells. Extraction of RNA preceded its reverse transcription into cDNA, which served as the sequencing template. Method: immunoSEQ multiplex PCR; TCRdb's copy keeps in-frame clones and lacks some. The data hold roughly 20,000 clones, with roughly 62% observed a single time. Sequencing was carried out using CD4+ Tregs sorted from blood. These receptors came from a human donor with alopecia areata.

The chain links TRBV7-2 to TRBJ1-2; no definite D call. CDR1 SGHTA and CDR2 FQGNSA come from the germline V gene. This CDR3 has 13 amino acids. The germline V and J ends were trimmed by 4 bases and 2 bases, with 8 bases remaining between them. The CDR3 spells CASSYMDNYGYTF. In nucleotides, the CDR3 is TGTGCCAGCAGCTATATGGACAACTATGGCTACACCTTC.

This chain links TRBV27 with TRBJ1-2; no definite D call. Germline V gene sequence: CDR1 MNHEY, CDR2 SMNVEV (reference sequence). This CDR3 has 14 amino acids. V was clipped by 6 bases and J by 7 bases, with 18 bases between them. The CDR3 nucleotides read TGTGCCAGCAGCAGTGCAGGAACTCTAGGTGGCTACACCTTC. Amino acids: CASSSAGTLGGYTF.

The chain employs TRBV9 and TRBJ2-1; D gene unclear. Trimming took 0 bases from V and 3 from J, leaving 7 bases between them. The germline V gene encodes CDR1 SGDLS and CDR2 YYNGEE. This CDR3 has 14 residues. The CDR3 loop is CASSVAGVYNEQFF. CDR3 nucleotide sequence: TGTGCCAGCAGCGTAGCTGGGGTCTACAATGAGCAGTTCTTC.

The chain carries TRBV11-2 and TRBJ2-5, with D possibly matching TRBD1 (5 bases). Per the germline V gene, CDR1 is SGHAT and CDR2 is FQNNGV. The CDR3 is 13 residues long. Between the trimmed V and J ends, which lost 1 base and 2 bases, there was a span of 5 bases. The CDR3 protein is CASSLGQQETQYF. Written as DNA, the CDR3 is TGTGCCAGCAGCTTAGGACAGCAAGAGACCCAGTACTTC.

V is TRBV18 and J is TRBJ2-5; 9 bases map to TRBD2. The CDR3 has 15 amino acids. Germline loops: CDR1 KGHSH, CDR2 LQKENI. Trimming at V came to 0 bases and at J to 4 bases, leaving 3 bases not matched to a gene. CDR3 DNA sequence: TGTGCCAGCTCACCACCGGGCGGGAGGGCAGAGACCCAGTACTTC. It yields the protein CASSPPGGRAETQYF.

The J gene is TRBJ2-2, the V gene TRBV6-6; the D is unclear. V lost 4 bases and J lost 2, with 14 bases in between. Germline V CDR1 and CDR2: MNHNY, SVGAGI (reference sequence). This CDR3 is 16 amino acids long. CDR3 region: CASSFPQGSNTGELFF. Written as DNA, the CDR3 is TGTGCCAGCAGTTTCCCTCAAGGCAGCAACACCGGGGAGCTGTTTTTT.

The chain is built from TRBV28 and TRBJ1-4, with D unclear. This CDR3 is 14 amino acids long. The germline V gene has CDR1 MDHEN and CDR2 SYDVKM. The germline V and J ends were trimmed by 7 bases and 0 bases, with 9 bases remaining between them. CDR3: CASTEGATNEKLFF. The CDR3 DNA reads TGTGCCAGCACCGAGGGTGCAACTAATGAAAAACTGTTTTTT. Looking up the rest from reference TRBV28 and TRBJ1-4 gives the full variable domain: DVKVTQSSRYLVKRTGEKVFLECVQDMDHENMFWYRQDPGLGLRLIYFSYDVKMKEKGDIPEGYSVSREKKERFSLILESASTNQTSMYLCASTEGATNEKLFFGSGTQLSVL.

This clone has just one count. The V gene is TRBV4-1, the J gene TRBJ2-5; 12 bases align to TRBD2. V dropped 0 bases and J dropped 2; count of bases not matched to a gene: 4. Germline CDR1 reads MGHRA; CDR2 reads YSYEKL. The CDR3 has 17 residues. In DNA form, the CDR3 reads TGCGCCAGCAGCCAAGATAGGGGACTAGCGGGTCAAGAGACCCAGTACTTC. This sequence encodes CASSQDRGLAGQETQYF.

This clone appeared a few times. V usage is TRBV29-1 and J usage is TRBJ2-1; no firm D call. Germline V CDR1 and CDR2: SQVTM, ANQGSEA. This CDR3 is built from 12 residues. Trimming pared 2 bases from V and 10 bases from J, leaving 12 bases between. This chain's CDR3 is CSVERFHGEQFF. The CDR3 DNA follows: TGCAGCGTTGAACGCTTCCACGGGGAGCAGTTCTTC.

For the CDR3, the DNA is TGTGCCAGCAGCCAAGACGCCATTAAAACTAACTATGGCTACACCTTC. Translation gives CASSQDAIKTNYGYTF. V is TRBV4-2 and J is TRBJ1-2; D call uncertain. Trimming took 0 bases from V and 0 from J, leaving 11 bases between them. Germline CDR1 LGHNA, CDR2 YNFKEQ. This CDR3 region has 16 residues.

The CDR3 DNA follows: TGCGCCAGCAGCCAAGCGGCCTCGGGGGGCTCCTACGAGCAGTACTTC. It specifies CASSQAASGGSYEQYF. The J gene is TRBJ2-7, the V gene TRBV4-1, with TRBD2 matching over 7 bases. V was pared by 1 base and J by 0 bases, with 6 bases of the junction left unmatched. This CDR3 has 16 amino acids. Germline V lookup: CDR1 MGHRA, CDR2 YSYEKL.

This chain joins TRBV2 and TRBJ1-2; D unresolved. The CDR3 runs to 13 residues. Between the trimmed V and J ends, which lost 6 bases and 3 bases, there was a span of 11 bases. CDR1 SNHLY and CDR2 FYNNEI come from the germline V gene. CDR3: CASRFFIDYGYTF. Here the CDR3 DNA reads TGTGCCAGCAGGTTCTTCATTGACTATGGCTACACCTTC.